This T cell receptor beta chain is from a study of T cell responses to AZD1222 COVID-19 vaccine. About the research overall: The analysis combined second doses at about 4 or about 12 weeks. Study findings and constraints: Close to half of all spike-specific TCRs reportedly target regions of the variants that are unmutated.

Measured with immunoSEQ multiplex PCR; TCRdb has only the in-frame clones, and not every one. The table lists roughly 110,000 clones, around nine tenths of them singletons. This clone was detected a few times. What it binds is not known. The CDR3 covers 18 residues. CDR1 and CDR2 (germline): LGHDT, YNNKEL (reference sequence). The ends were cut back, 0 bases at V and 0 bases at J, with 17 bases in the middle. This TCR derives from an adult in good health. The specimen was peripheral blood, collected on day 0 of AZD1222 vaccination. V is TRBV3-1 (or the pseudogene TRBV3-2) and J is TRBJ2-5; D unresolved. CDR3 nucleotide sequence: TGTGCCAGCAGCCAAGACGGTCTGGCGGTCTGGTACCAAGAGACCCAGTACTTC. Amino acids: CASSQDGLAVWYQETQYF.